The 5 T cell receptor beta chains below come from one sample, sequenced in a study of T cells after yellow fever vaccination. Via MiXCR, TCRdb re-called the 5' RACE reads, giving one row per CDR3 protein. The sample lists hundreds of thousands of distinct CDR3 sequences, 9% to 15% occurring once. The sequenced sample was PBMCs, obtained on the day of the yellow fever booster vaccination. The source is a man aged 25 to 40 who received the YFV17D yellow fever vaccine.

This clonotype showed up just a few times. The gene calls are TRBV6-5 and TRBJ1-5; no reliable D call. Germline assignment: CDR1 MNHEY and CDR2 SVGAGI. Trimming shortened V by 2 bases and J by 6 bases, and 11 bases separated the two germline ends. The length of the CDR3 is 14 residues. CDR3 amino acids: CASSYVRLGQPQHF. CDR3 nucleotides: TGTGCCAGCAGTTACGTCAGGCTAGGTCAGCCCCAGCATTTT.

This clonotype was counted many times. This chain joins TRBV7-8 and TRBJ2-3; D assignment may be TRBD1 or TRBD2 (6 bases each). The CDR3 loop spans 16 amino acids. Germline-derived CDR1 and CDR2 are SGHVS and FQNEAQ. V lost 2 bases to trimming and J lost 2 bases, with 14 bases between them. CDR3 in amino acids: CASSLTLAGHTDTQYF. The CDR3 nucleotides are TGTGCCAGCAGCTTAACCCTTGCGGGACACACAGATACGCAGTATTTT.

The genes are TRBV12-3 or TRBV12-4 and TRBJ1-1; the D gene is possibly TRBD1 (5 bases). The CDR3 spans 13 residues. V was shortened by 9 bases and J by 4 bases, with 15 bases between the two germline ends. CDR3 DNA sequence: TGTGCCAGTAGATTCGGGGGTAGCACTGAAGCTTTCTTT. This translates into CASRFGGSTEAFF.

The chain links TRBV20-1 to TRBJ1-4; TRBD1 matches 8 bases. The V segment lost 6 bases and the J segment 8 bases; nucleotides outside the gene matches: 5. This CDR3 contains 12 residues. Germline V gives CDR1 DFQATT, CDR2 SNEGSKA (reference sequence). The CDR3 DNA reads as TGCAGTGCCCAGGGGGCCGACGAAAAACTGTTTTTT. This encodes CSAQGADEKLFF.

This clonotype was detected only a few times. This chain joins TRBV5-1 and TRBJ1-1; D uncertain. The germline V and J ends were trimmed by 5 bases and 5 bases, with 19 bases remaining between them. The CDR3 spans 15 residues. Per the germline V gene, CDR1 is SGHRS and CDR2 is YFSETQ. CDR3 sequence: CASRSIVGIGTEAFF. CDR3 bases: TGCGCCAGCAGATCGATTGTAGGGATTGGGACTGAAGCTTTCTTT.